This T cell receptor beta chain emerged from a study of CD8+CD57+ T cells in acquired aplastic anemia. Study at large: Sorted CD4+ plus CD8+ cells gave DNA averaging around 3.2 ug.

All sequencing subjects had displayed CD8+CD57+ cell expansion on flow cytometry. This clonotype was detected ten times or more. Profiling that covered TCR beta VDJ and CDR3 relied on genomic DNA as its template. TCRdb used MiXCR to reprocess the reads, holding one entry per CDR3 protein. The table records approximately 180,000 distinct CDR3 sequences, around 48% of them present only once. The sample comprised sorted CD4+, CD8+, or CD8+CD57+ T cells (not recorded which) from PBMCs. This TCR derives from a human donor with aplastic anemia.

The CDR3 loop is CASGLGQGNYEQYF. CDR3 DNA: TGTGCTAGTGGTTTGGGACAGGGCAATTACGAGCAGTACTTC. The chain has TRBV12-5 and TRBJ2-7, with 7 bases identical to TRBD1. Per the germline V gene, CDR1 is LGHNT and CDR2 is FRNRAP. CDR3 length equals 14 residues. Germline trimming cut 1 base from V and 4 bases from J; bases unmatched to any gene: 4.